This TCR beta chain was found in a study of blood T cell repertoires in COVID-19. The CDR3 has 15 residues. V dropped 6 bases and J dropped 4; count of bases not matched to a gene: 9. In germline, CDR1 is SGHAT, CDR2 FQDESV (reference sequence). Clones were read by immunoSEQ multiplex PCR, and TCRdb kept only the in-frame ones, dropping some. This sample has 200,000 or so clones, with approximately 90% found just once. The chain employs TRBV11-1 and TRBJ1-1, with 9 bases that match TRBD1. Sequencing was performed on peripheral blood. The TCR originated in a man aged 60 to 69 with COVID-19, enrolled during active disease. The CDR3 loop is CASSSRTGAGTEAFF. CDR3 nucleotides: TGTGCCAGCAGTTCTAGGACAGGGGCGGGCACTGAAGCTTTCTTT. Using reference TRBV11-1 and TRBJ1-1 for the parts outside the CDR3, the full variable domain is EAEVAQSPRYKITEKSQAVAFWCDPISGHATLYWYRQILGQGPELLVQFQDESVVDDSQLPKDRFSAERLKGVDSTLKIQPAELGDSAMYLCASSSRTGAGTEAFFGQGTRLTVV.